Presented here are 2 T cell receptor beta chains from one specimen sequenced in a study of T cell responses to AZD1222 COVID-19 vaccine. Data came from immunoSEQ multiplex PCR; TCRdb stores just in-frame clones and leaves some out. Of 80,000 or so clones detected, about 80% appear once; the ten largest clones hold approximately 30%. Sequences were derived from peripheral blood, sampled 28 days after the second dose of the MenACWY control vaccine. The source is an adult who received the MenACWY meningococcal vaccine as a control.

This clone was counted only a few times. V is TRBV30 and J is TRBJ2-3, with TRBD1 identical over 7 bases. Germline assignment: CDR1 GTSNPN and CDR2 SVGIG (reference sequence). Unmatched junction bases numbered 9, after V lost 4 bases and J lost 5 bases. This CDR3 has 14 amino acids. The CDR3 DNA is TGTGCCTGGACGGAAAGGGGGCTGAGAGATACGCAGTATTTT. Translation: CAWTERGLRDTQYF.

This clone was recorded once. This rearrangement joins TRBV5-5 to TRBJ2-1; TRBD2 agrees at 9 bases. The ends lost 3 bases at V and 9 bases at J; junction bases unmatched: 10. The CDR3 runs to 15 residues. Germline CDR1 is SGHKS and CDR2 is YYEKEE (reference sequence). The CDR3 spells CASSSGLATPGEQFF. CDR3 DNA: TGTGCCAGCAGCTCGGGACTAGCCACCCCCGGTGAGCAGTTCTTC. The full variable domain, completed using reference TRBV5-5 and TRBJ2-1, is DAGVTQSPTHLIKTRGQQVTLRCSPISGHKSVSWYQQVLGQGPQFIFQYYEKEERGRGNFPDRFSARQFPNYSSELNVNALLLGDSALYLCASSSGLATPGEQFFGPGTRLTVL.